This entry lists 25 T cell receptor beta chains sequenced from one sample in a study of early T cells in non-severe SARS-CoV-2 infection. TCRdb recomputed calls from the 5' RACE reads with MiXCR, one row per CDR3 protein. This table holds approximately 52,000 distinct CDR3 sequences, roughly 8.2% found once. Sequenced sample: whole blood. The receptors shown here come from an adult who was a healthcare worker with PCR-confirmed SARS-CoV-2 infection or an uninfected control (not recorded which).

This clonotype was observed at least ten times. The rearrangement joins TRBV20-1 to TRBJ2-7; D unclear. The germline V and J ends were trimmed by 1 base and 5 bases, with 6 bases remaining between them. The CDR3 is made up of 11 amino acids. CDR1 is DFQATT, CDR2 SNEGSKA, per germline (reference sequence). The CDR3 protein is CSARVQHEQYF. CDR3 nucleotide sequence: TGCAGTGCTAGAGTTCAGCACGAGCAGTACTTC.

This clonotype was seen more than once but under ten times. This rearrangement joins TRBV6-1 to TRBJ2-2; D may match TRBD1 or TRBD2 (5 bases each). CDR3 size: 14 residues. Germline V gene lookup returns CDR1 MNHNS and CDR2 SASEGT. Trimming removed 2 bases at V and 7 bases at J, with 11 bases between. CDR3 sequence reads: CASSEFLGVGELFF. The CDR3 DNA is TGTGCCAGCAGTGAATTTTTGGGGGTCGGGGAGCTGTTTTTT.

This clonotype turned up a few times. V gene TRBV20-1 combines with J gene TRBJ2-1; the match to TRBD2 covers 9 bases. The CDR3 has 16 amino acids. Trimming took 1 base from V and 4 from J; bases not matched to a gene: 8. Looked up from germline, CDR1 is DFQATT and CDR2 is SNEGSKA (reference sequence). CDR3 sequence reads: CSARGPTSGIYNEQFF. The CDR3 DNA sequence: TGCAGTGCTAGAGGGCCGACTAGCGGAATATACAATGAGCAGTTCTTC.

This clonotype was counted many times. This chain uses TRBV20-1 with TRBJ1-1; the D gene is possibly TRBD1 (6 bases). The V gene lost 6 bases and the J gene lost 0 bases, with 14 bases spanning the gap. The CDR3 covers 14 residues. Germline-derived CDR1 and CDR2 are DFQATT and SNEGSKA (reference sequence). The CDR3 is CSAPKTGVNTEAFF. The CDR3 DNA is TGCAGTGCCCCAAAGACAGGTGTGAACACTGAAGCTTTCTTT.

In its sample, this clonotype was seen many times. The chain uses TRBV7-9 and TRBJ2-1, with D unresolved. This CDR3 region has 13 residues. V was clipped by 7 bases and J by 5 bases, with 12 bases between them. Germline values: CDR1 SEHNR, CDR2 FQNEAQ (reference sequence). The DNA for the CDR3 is TGTGCCAGCACCCTACGACCGGACAATGAGCAGTTCTTC. It specifies CASTLRPDNEQFF.

This clonotype showed up just a few times. The chain couples TRBV19 to TRBJ2-5, with D possibly being TRBD1 (5 bases). This CDR3 is 14 amino acids long. Germline V gene sequence: CDR1 LNHDA, CDR2 SQIVND (reference sequence). The V gene lost 10 bases and the J gene lost 0 bases, with 15 bases spanning the gap. The CDR3 DNA reads as TGTGCCACCCACAAGGACAAAAACCAAGAGACCCAGTACTTC. Encoded protein: CATHKDKNQETQYF.

This clonotype came up a few times. The V and J genes are TRBV5-1 and TRBJ2-3; TRBD2 matches 10 bases. Trimming took 4 bases from V and 6 from J; bases not matched to a gene: 5. This CDR3 region has 14 residues. Per the germline V gene, CDR1 is SGHRS and CDR2 is YFSETQ. DNA for the CDR3: TGCGCCAGCAGCATAGCGGGAGGAGGGGATACGCAGTATTTT. Amino acids: CASSIAGGGDTQYF.

The genes are TRBV9 and TRBJ2-7; tentative D call: TRBD2 (5 bases). The CDR3 covers 14 residues. Per the germline V gene, CDR1 is SGDLS and CDR2 is YYNGEE. Trimming left V 1 base short and J 1 base short, with 9 bases between. CDR3 coding DNA: TGTGCCAGCAGCGTACACGGGGAATCCTACGAGCAGTACTTC. Amino acids: CASSVHGESYEQYF.

This clonotype was counted a few times. The rearrangement joins TRBV11-3 to TRBJ2-3; a possible D gene is TRBD2 (5 bases). The CDR3 is made up of 16 amino acids. CDR1 is SGHNT and CDR2 is YENEEA in the germline V gene. Trimming removed 1 base from V and 2 bases from J, with 13 bases in between. The CDR3, as DNA: TGTGCCAGCAGCTTAGGCTCAAGCGGCTCCACAGATACGCAGTATTTT. Its protein product is CASSLGSSGSTDTQYF.

This clonotype was observed many times. The rearrangement links TRBV10-3 to TRBJ1-6, with unresolved D. The V end lost 0 bases, the J end lost 10 bases, and 10 bases lay between the germline ends. The V gene's germline CDR1 is ENHRY and CDR2 SYGVKD. This CDR3 is built from 14 residues. The CDR3 loop reads CAISESTRISPLHF. Written as DNA, the CDR3 is TGTGCCATCAGTGAGTCGACTCGGATATCACCCCTCCACTTT.

This clonotype was observed a few times. V gene TRBV29-1 combines with J gene TRBJ1-1; TRBD1 matches at 8 bases. Losses at the gene ends were 8 bases for V and 1 base for J; bases not matched to a gene: 3. The CDR3 spans 12 residues. CDR1 and CDR2 from the germline V gene are SQVTM and ANQGSEA. The CDR3, as DNA: TGCAGCTCCGGGACAGGGAACACTGAAGCTTTCTTT. It is translated as CSSGTGNTEAFF.

This clonotype was seen a handful of times. This rearrangement joins TRBV20-1 to TRBJ2-7, with TRBD2 matching over 10 bases. This CDR3 is 14 amino acids long. The trim removed 6 bases at V and 3 bases at J, leaving 8 bases unmatched. Germline V gene lookup returns CDR1 DFQATT and CDR2 SNEGSKA (reference sequence). CDR3 sequence: CSATSSGGGYEQYF. In nucleotides, the CDR3 is TGCAGTGCCACATCTAGCGGGGGCGGCTACGAGCAGTACTTC.

The table lists this clonotype with many counts. The J gene is TRBJ2-6, the V gene TRBV11-2; unclear D gene. Trimming removed 3 bases at V and 0 bases at J, with 6 bases between. Germline V CDR1 and CDR2: SGHAT, FQNNGV. The length of the CDR3 is 15 residues. The CDR3 loop reads CASSFEISGANVLTF. The CDR3, as DNA: TGTGCCAGCAGCTTTGAGATCTCTGGGGCCAACGTCCTGACTTTC.

This clonotype was seen more than once but under ten times. V usage is TRBV10-1 and J usage is TRBJ2-7, with 11 bases identical to TRBD2. This CDR3 spans 13 amino acids. In germline, CDR1 is WNHNN, CDR2 SYGVQD (reference sequence). V dropped 3 bases and J dropped 7; count of bases not matched to a gene: 2. The CDR3 sequence is CASSDGTSGEQYF. Written as DNA, the CDR3 is TGCGCCAGCAGTGACGGGACTAGCGGAGAGCAGTACTTC.

This clonotype was found many times. The V call is TRBV6-6, the J call TRBJ1-3; the D is unclear. The germline V gene encodes CDR1 MNHNY and CDR2 SVGAGI (reference sequence). This CDR3 comprises 14 residues. The ends were cut back, 7 bases at V and 0 bases at J, with 10 bases in the middle. Written as DNA, the CDR3 is TGTGCCAGCACCAAGGCCAGCTCTGGAAACACCATATATTTT. Encoded protein: CASTKASSGNTIYF.

V is TRBV12-3 or TRBV12-4 and J is TRBJ2-1; 12 nucleotides agree with TRBD2. The V segment lost 7 bases and the J segment 3 bases; nucleotides outside the gene matches: 7. The CDR3 is 16 residues long. The CDR3 here is CASTPRTSGVYNEQFF. CDR3 bases: TGTGCCAGCACACCCCGGACTAGCGGGGTCTACAATGAGCAGTTCTTC.

This chain joins TRBV27 and TRBJ2-5; 8 bases align to TRBD1. This CDR3 comprises 13 residues. J lost 7 bases, V lost 5 bases, and 6 bases had no gene match. Germline CDR1 MNHEY, CDR2 SMNVEV (reference sequence). The CDR3, as DNA: TGTGCCAGCAGTGGACAGGGAATTGGGACCCAGTACTTC. Protein product: CASSGQGIGTQYF.

The chain couples TRBV25-1 to TRBJ2-2, with D uncertain. Germline values: CDR1 MGHDK, CDR2 SYGVNS. Trimming stripped 0 bases from V and 0 bases from J, with 5 bases between. There are 15 residues in the CDR3. This CDR3 is CASSEYGPNTGELFF. CDR3 DNA: TGTGCCAGCAGTGAATATGGCCCGAACACCGGGGAGCTGTTTTTT.

CDR3 nucleotides: TGTGCCAGCAGATCGCGGGGGCGGGGAGATACGCAGTATTTT. As protein: CASRSRGRGDTQYF. This chain links TRBV7-2 with TRBJ2-3; tentatively, D is TRBD2 (7 bases). Looked up from germline, CDR1 is SGHTA and CDR2 is FQGNSA. V was pared by 6 bases and J by 5 bases, with 15 bases between. There are 14 residues in the CDR3.

This clonotype was seen a handful of times. The chain links TRBV10-3 to TRBJ2-4, with D tentatively TRBD2 (7 bases). The germline V gene encodes CDR1 ENHRY and CDR2 SYGVKD. V was pared by 4 bases and J by 1 base, with 11 bases between. The CDR3 runs to 15 residues. Here the CDR3 reads CAISGGGEAKNIQYF. CDR3 coding DNA: TGTGCCATCAGTGGAGGGGGGGAGGCCAAAAACATTCAGTACTTC.

This clonotype is categorized as medium-sized (0.01 to 0.1%). The chain carries TRBV29-1 and TRBJ2-3; the match to TRBD1 covers 7 bases. The CDR3 covers 12 residues. J was trimmed by 1 base and V by 6 bases; bases with no gene match: 1. The germline V gene encodes CDR1 SQVTM and CDR2 ANQGSEA. CDR3 in DNA: TGCAGCGTCGGACAGGGCACAGATACGCAGTATTTT. Its protein product is CSVGQGTDTQYF.

The sample holds many counts of this clonotype. The V gene is TRBV15, the J gene TRBJ1-3; D remains unclear. The germline CDR1 and CDR2 sequences are LNHNV and YYDKDF (reference sequence). The CDR3 loop spans 14 amino acids. Deletions cut 2 bases from V and 0 bases from J, with 5 bases between. The CDR3 region is CATSRQLSGNTIYF. The CDR3 DNA is TGTGCCACCAGCAGACAGCTCTCTGGAAACACCATATATTTT.

This clonotype was seen ten or more times. The CDR3 loop reads CSAFYPGANLAFF. CDR3 sequence (DNA): TGCAGTGCGTTTTATCCAGGGGCTAATTTAGCTTTCTTT. This chain joins TRBV20-1 and TRBJ1-1; D possibly corresponds to TRBD1 (6 bases). CDR1 and CDR2 (germline): DFQATT, SNEGSKA (reference sequence). Trimming left V 6 bases short and J 10 bases short, with 21 bases between. The CDR3 totals 13 residues.

The V call is TRBV6-1, the J call TRBJ2-2, with D possibly TRBD1 on 6 matching bases. V was shortened by 2 bases and J by 4 bases, with 14 bases between the two germline ends. The germline V gene has CDR1 MNHNS and CDR2 SASEGT. This CDR3 contains 16 residues. The CDR3 DNA sequence: TGTGCCAGCAGTGAACCCGGGACACTGTCCACCGGGGAGCTGTTTTTT. The encoded protein is CASSEPGTLSTGELFF.

This chain links TRBV3-1 with TRBJ2-2; D is possibly TRBD1 (5 bases). Germline CDR1 and CDR2: LGHDT and YNNKEL (reference sequence). This CDR3 contains 15 residues. Trimming pared 4 bases from V and 3 bases from J, leaving 12 bases between. The chain's CDR3 is CASSRVAGYTGELFF. CDR3 sequence (DNA): TGTGCCAGCAGCCGGGTGGCAGGGTACACCGGGGAGCTGTTTTTT.